Below, 26 T cell receptor beta chains from the same sample are listed, as sequenced in a study of T cell responses to AZD1222 COVID-19 vaccine. Using immunoSEQ multiplex PCR, the repertoire was profiled, and TCRdb retains in-frame clones only, with some absent. Seen here are about 110,000 clones, approximately 90% observed once, and the top ten hold under 2.5%. Sequenced here: peripheral blood, sampled 28 days after the second AZD1222 dose. Every receptor here comes from an adult who received the AZD1222 COVID-19 vaccine.

The chain links TRBV9 to TRBJ2-2; TRBD2 matches 11 bases. Germline values: CDR1 SGDLS, CDR2 YYNGEE. The CDR3 is made up of 17 amino acids. J lost 7 bases, V lost 2 bases, and 10 bases had no gene match. The DNA for the CDR3 is TGTGCCAGCAGCGTTAGCGGGAGGGCCGGGCGGAGCGGGGAGCTGTTTTTT. Its protein product is CASSVSGRAGRSGELFF.

The DNA of the CDR3 is TGTGCCAGCAGCTATGGGACAGTGAGTCTTTATGGCTACACCTTC. Protein: CASSYGTVSLYGYTF. The J gene is TRBJ1-2, the V gene TRBV9; TRBD1 matches 7 bases. Germline values: CDR1 SGDLS, CDR2 YYNGEE. This CDR3 has 15 amino acids. V shed 4 bases and J 5 bases; nucleotides not matched to a gene: 11.

The J gene is TRBJ1-5, the V gene TRBV27, with 12 positions matching TRBD1. With 4 bases clipped from V and 4 bases from J, the junction kept 14 bases outside the gene matches. The CDR3 loop spans 19 amino acids. The V gene's germline CDR1 is MNHEY and CDR2 SMNVEV (reference sequence). This chain's CDR3 is CASSSVGQGARSDNQPQHF. CDR3 in DNA: TGTGCCAGCAGTTCAGTGGGACAGGGGGCTCGGTCCGATAATCAGCCCCAGCATTTT.

V and J are TRBV4-1 and TRBJ2-7; D is perhaps TRBD1 (5 bases). Trimming took off 2 bases at V and 6 bases at J, with 17 bases between the two ends. The germline V gene has CDR1 MGHRA and CDR2 YSYEKL. CDR3 length: 15 residues. Here the CDR3 reads CASSQSRLGAREQYF. CDR3 coding DNA: TGCGCCAGCAGCCAATCAAGATTAGGGGCCCGCGAGCAGTACTTC.

The chain employs TRBV6-2 or TRBV6-3 and TRBJ2-1; D unresolved. CDR3 length equals 16 residues. Trimming cost V 0 bases and J 0 bases, with 9 bases left between them. Germline values: CDR1 MNHEY, CDR2 SVGEGT. This CDR3 is CASSYSLESSYNEQFF. CDR3 nucleotides: TGTGCCAGCAGTTACTCGCTGGAAAGCTCCTACAATGAGCAGTTCTTC.

The genes are TRBV14 and TRBJ2-3; 9 bases fit TRBD2. J lost 4 bases, V lost 3 bases, and 8 bases had no gene match. Germline assignment: CDR1 SGHDN and CDR2 FVKESK. The length of the CDR3 is 16 residues. CDR3 sequence (DNA): TGTGCCAGCAGCCAGCGGGGTAGCGGGAGACCAGATACGCAGTATTTT. Residues: CASSQRGSGRPDTQYF.

This sequence joins TRBV14 and TRBJ1-6; possible D gene TRBD1, 5 bases. CDR3 length equals 15 residues. Germline CDR1 reads SGHDN; CDR2 reads FVKESK. V lost 1 base to trimming and J lost 9 bases, with 13 bases between them. The CDR3 protein is CASSQGPGPGSPLHF. In nucleotides, the CDR3 is TGTGCCAGCAGCCAAGGACCAGGGCCAGGTTCACCCCTCCACTTT.

The chain employs TRBV4-3 and TRBJ1-2; TRBD1 agrees at 9 bases. The CDR3 loop spans 16 amino acids. Germline values: CDR1 LGHNA, CDR2 YSLEER. The trim removed 1 base at V and 4 bases at J, leaving 7 bases unmatched. Here the CDR3 reads CASSQGTGALAYGYTF. DNA for the CDR3: TGCGCCAGCAGCCAAGGGACAGGGGCCCTCGCCTATGGCTACACCTTC.

This rearrangement joins TRBV30 to TRBJ1-3; the D gene is possibly TRBD1 (6 bases). CDR1 GTSNPN and CDR2 SVGIG come from the germline V gene (reference sequence). V was pared by 5 bases and J by 3 bases, with 20 bases between. This CDR3 has 16 residues. The CDR3 region is CAWDFSGGYGGNTIYF. Written as DNA, the CDR3 is TGTGCCTGGGATTTCTCTGGGGGCTACGGTGGAAACACCATATATTTT.

The chain joins TRBV27 to TRBJ2-7; TRBD1 matches 9 bases. The CDR3 loop spans 20 amino acids. The trim removed 3 bases at V and 4 bases at J, leaving 22 bases unmatched. Germline lookup yields CDR1 MNHEY and CDR2 SMNVEV (reference sequence). The CDR3 sequence is CASSFWDRARDSPRWYEQYF. The DNA of the CDR3 is TGTGCCAGCAGTTTTTGGGACAGGGCGAGGGACTCACCACGATGGTACGAGCAGTACTTC.

The chain couples TRBV12-1 to TRBJ1-6. TRBV12-1 represents a pseudogene. This CDR3 region has 15 residues. The CDR3, as DNA: TGTGCCAGCAGTTCAAAGTTCTCCTATAATTCACCCCTCCACTTT. It yields the protein CASSSKFSYNSPLHF.

This chain connects TRBV12-3 or TRBV12-4 to TRBJ1-2; D ambiguous. The CDR3 length is 12 residues. Trimming shortened V by 3 bases and J by 8 bases, and 10 bases separated the two germline ends. The CDR3 spells CASSFGVQGYTF. CDR3 DNA: TGTGCCAGCAGTTTTGGTGTGCAAGGCTACACCTTC.

The chain has TRBV6-2 or TRBV6-3 and TRBJ1-1, with D perhaps TRBD1 (5 bases). V lost 1 base to trimming and J lost 2 bases, with 11 bases between them. The CDR3 loop spans 15 amino acids. Looked up from germline, CDR1 is MNHEY and CDR2 is SVGEGT. CDR3 in DNA: TGTGCCAGCAGTTACTTGAGAGGGGTCAACACTGAAGCTTTCTTT. Residues: CASSYLRGVNTEAFF.

This clone was counted once. The J gene is TRBJ2-2, the V gene TRBV9; unclear D gene. The CDR3 runs 18 residues. Germline V gene sequence: CDR1 SGDLS, CDR2 YYNGEE. The ends were cut back, 0 bases at V and 2 bases at J, with 17 bases in the middle. The CDR3 protein is CASSVGLRRLLNTGELFF. In nucleotides, the CDR3 is TGTGCCAGCAGCGTAGGACTGCGTAGACTTCTCAACACCGGGGAGCTGTTTTTT. Together with reference TRBV9 and TRBJ2-2, the CDR3 gives the full variable domain: DSGVTQTPKHLITATGQRVTLRCSPRSGDLSVYWYQQSLDQGLQFLIQYYNGEERAKGNILERFSAQQFPDLHSELNLSSLELGDSALYFCASSVGLRRLLNTGELFFGEGSRLTVL.

The table lists this clone with a few counts. V usage is TRBV5-6 and J usage is TRBJ1-5; tentative D call: TRBD1 (5 bases). The CDR3 covers 17 residues. Trimming cost V 1 base and J 0 bases, with 14 bases left between them. Germline V gene lookup returns CDR1 SGHDT and CDR2 YYEEEE. The chain's CDR3 is CASSLRQGWDSNQPQHF. CDR3 nucleotide sequence: TGTGCCAGCAGCTTGAGGCAGGGCTGGGATAGCAATCAGCCCCAGCATTTT.

The rearrangement links TRBV28 to TRBJ1-1, with unresolved D. Germline CDR1 is MDHEN and CDR2 is SYDVKM. The CDR3 is 16 amino acids. Between the trimmed V and J ends, which lost 5 bases and 4 bases, there was a span of 20 bases. The DNA of the CDR3 is TGTGCCAGCAGTACCCGCTATTGGGGAGAAATCACTGAAGCTTTCTTT. Residues: CASSTRYWGEITEAFF. Full variable domain (missing parts from reference TRBV28 and TRBJ1-1): DVKVTQSSRYLVKRTGEKVFLECVQDMDHENMFWYRQDPGLGLRLIYFSYDVKMKEKGDIPEGYSVSREKKERFSLILESASTNQTSMYLCASSTRYWGEITEAFFGQGTRLTVV.

V gene TRBV23-1 combines with J gene TRBJ1-3, with 8 bases fitting TRBD1. TRBV23-1 is recorded as an ORF, its role being uncertain. There are 16 residues in the CDR3. After removal of 7 bases from V and 2 bases from J, the junction contained 10 bases not matched to a gene. The CDR3: CASNIRGQSPGNTIYF. CDR3 DNA: TGCGCCAGCAATATCAGGGGGCAATCCCCTGGAAACACCATATATTTT.

The chain combines TRBV18 with TRBJ1-1; D unresolved. This CDR3 region has 13 residues. The ends were cut back, 3 bases at V and 3 bases at J, with 8 bases in the middle. Germline V gene lookup returns CDR1 KGHSH and CDR2 LQKENI. The CDR3 sequence: CASSPGGHTEAFF. The CDR3 DNA sequence: TGTGCCAGCTCACCCGGAGGGCACACTGAAGCTTTCTTT.

The chain has TRBV7-8 and TRBJ1-2; D gene ambiguous. Germline values: CDR1 SGHVS, CDR2 FQNEAQ. With 4 bases removed from V and 7 bases from J, the gap between germline ends came to 19 bases. The CDR3 is 15 amino acids. The CDR3, as DNA: TGTGCCAGCAGCTCCGGACGGAGAGGTTTTTCTGGCTACACCTTC. Amino acid sequence: CASSSGRRGFSGYTF.

CDR3 bases: TGTGCCAGCAGTTCTCCGGGACTAGCGGGGTACGAGCAGTACTTC. Translation: CASSSPGLAGYEQYF. The J gene is TRBJ2-7, the V gene TRBV11-1, with 13 bases that match TRBD2. The CDR3 runs to 15 residues. Germline V gene lookup returns CDR1 SGHAT and CDR2 FQDESV (reference sequence). Trimming cost V 6 bases and J 4 bases; bases outside gene matches: 6.

This chain joins TRBV19 and TRBJ2-1; D perhaps matches TRBD2 (5 bases). Trimming pared 7 bases from V and 3 bases from J, leaving 10 bases between. CDR1 LNHDA and CDR2 SQIVND come from the germline V gene (reference sequence). This CDR3 has 13 amino acids. The CDR3 DNA follows: TGTGCCAGTAAATACGAGGGCTACAATGAGCAGTTCTTC. Translation: CASKYEGYNEQFF. The variable domain in full, completed from reference TRBV19 and TRBJ2-1, reads DGGITQSPKYLFRKEGQNVTLSCEQNLNHDAMYWYRQDPGQGLRLIYYSQIVNDFQKGDIAEGYSVSREKKESFPLTVTSAQKNPTAFYLCASKYEGYNEQFFGPGTRLTVL.

This clone was seen a single time. The chain carries TRBV5-4 and TRBJ1-3, with D perhaps matching TRBD1 (6 bases). The germline gives CDR1 SGHNT, CDR2 YYREEE (reference sequence). This CDR3 comprises 16 residues. The V end lost 2 bases, the J end lost 0 bases, and 12 bases lay between the germline ends. The DNA for the CDR3 is TGTGCCAGCAGCTTAAGGGACACGAGCTCTGGAAACACCATATATTTT. Its translation is CASSLRDTSSGNTIYF.

The rearrangement uses TRBV6-5 and TRBJ1-2, with TRBD1 identical over 8 bases. The CDR3 extends over 15 amino acids. Trimming removed 2 bases from V and 3 bases from J; junction bases left unmatched: 5. The germline V gene encodes CDR1 MNHEY and CDR2 SVGAGI. CDR3 nucleotides: TGTGCCAGCAGTTACGCGAAGACAGGGGACTATGGCTACACCTTC. Translated, it gives CASSYAKTGDYGYTF.

On this clone itself: The same CDR3 also results from other DNA sequences found in this sample. The chain couples TRBV7-6 to TRBJ1-5; no firm D call. The CDR3 totals 13 residues. Trimming stripped 2 bases from V and 4 bases from J, with 6 bases between. Per the germline V gene, CDR1 is SGHVS and CDR2 is FNYEAQ. The CDR3 protein is CASSLSGNQPQHF. CDR3 coding DNA: TGTGCCAGCAGCTTAAGTGGAAATCAGCCCCAGCATTTT.

The genes are TRBV20-1 and TRBJ1-5, with D tentatively TRBD1 (5 bases). The V gene lost 3 bases and the J gene lost 0 bases, with 12 bases spanning the gap. The germline CDR1 and CDR2 sequences are DFQATT and SNEGSKA (reference sequence). The CDR3 extends over 15 amino acids. CDR3 amino acids: CSASGGVNSNQPQHF. CDR3 DNA sequence: TGCAGTGCTAGTGGGGGGGTCAATAGCAATCAGCCCCAGCATTTT.

The gene calls are TRBV3-1 (or the pseudogene TRBV3-2) and TRBJ2-5; TRBD2 matches 7 bases. Trimming cost V 4 bases and J 6 bases; bases outside gene matches: 14. The CDR3 has 16 amino acids. Germline assignment: CDR1 LGHDT and CDR2 YNNKEL (reference sequence). CDR3 in DNA: TGTGCCAGCAGCCCATGGACTAGAAAAGTGCCGCAGACCCAGTACTTC. Translation: CASSPWTRKVPQTQYF.